This TCR beta chain comes out of a study of T-cell reconstitution after alpha-beta-depleted transplantation in children. Unique molecular identifiers tagged the TCRbeta library. TCRdb ran MiXCR on the PCR reads and lists one entry per CDR3 protein. The data show 250,000 to 300,000 distinct CDR3 sequences, about 9.4% seen once. The V end lost 4 bases, the J end lost 2 bases, and 15 bases lay between the germline ends. The CDR3 runs to 17 residues. CDR1 and CDR2 (germline): MNHEY, SVGEGT. This clonotype was counted many times. What it recognizes is unknown. Study outcomes and limitations: Expanded clones from the graft, numbering several hundred, reportedly supplied alpha-beta T cells about two months after transplant.

This TCR came from a boy in the first two years of life with acute myeloid leukemia, due to receive a stem cell transplant. The material was PBMCs, obtained before TCRalphabeta/CD19-depleted stem cell transplant. This chain joins TRBV6-2 or TRBV6-3 and TRBJ2-6; the D gene is possibly TRBD1 (6 bases). DNA of the CDR3: TGTGCCAGCAGTTTCCTCCCCGGGACAACTGGGGCCAACGTCCTGACTTTC. This translates into CASSFLPGTTGANVLTF.